One sample yielded the 18 T cell receptor beta chains listed below, sequenced in a study of identical twins. TCRdb reprocessed the 5' RACE reads with MiXCR, giving one entry per CDR3 protein. The data contain around 250,000 distinct CDR3 sequences, roughly an eighth of them seen just once; the ten biggest clones take up around 4%. This sample was shared with a second study, whose subject was yellow fever vaccine responses in identical twins.

Sequenced material: memory (CD45RO+) T cells sorted from blood. These receptors all stem from a woman between 18 and 29 years old in good health.

The chain has TRBV10-3 and TRBJ2-7, with 8 bases lining up with TRBD1. Germline CDR1 reads ENHRY; CDR2 reads SYGVKD. The V and J ends lost 3 bases and 2 bases, in that order; junction bases with no gene match: 6. This CDR3 is built from 15 residues. The DNA of the CDR3 is TGTGCCATCAGTGAACTCGGACAGGGCACCTACGAGCAGTACTTC. Protein sequence: CAISELGQGTYEQYF.

The chain uses TRBV7-2 and TRBJ1-5, with D tentatively TRBD1 (5 bases). The V gene's germline CDR1 is SGHTA and CDR2 FQGNSA. Trimming cost V 4 bases and J 0 bases, with 7 bases left between them. The CDR3 runs to 14 residues. The CDR3, as DNA: TGTGCCAGCAGCTACGACAGTAGCAATCAGCCCCAGCATTTT. Translated, it gives CASSYDSSNQPQHF.

This clonotype has just a few counts. The gene calls are TRBV4-1 and TRBJ2-1; possible D gene TRBD2, 6 bases. Per the germline V gene, CDR1 is MGHRA and CDR2 is YSYEKL. The CDR3 length is 14 residues. The V and J ends lost 4 bases and 8 bases respectively, with 15 bases between them. The CDR3 nucleotides read TGCGCCAGCAGCCGGGAACTAGCTCGCGATGAGCAGTTCTTC. Translating it yields CASSRELARDEQFF.

The rearrangement joins TRBV25-1 to TRBJ2-1; D unresolved. The CDR3 consists of 15 residues. Trimming stripped 1 base from V and 5 bases from J, with 12 bases between. CDR1 MGHDK and CDR2 SYGVNS come from the germline V gene. The CDR3 spells CASSEFDITNNEQFF. The CDR3 nucleotides are TGTGCCAGCAGTGAATTCGACATCACAAACAATGAGCAGTTCTTC.

The chain has TRBV28 and TRBJ1-2, with 10 bases lining up with TRBD1. Unmatched junction bases numbered 11, after V lost 8 bases and J lost 8 bases. The CDR3 is 14 residues long. Germline V CDR1 and CDR2: MDHEN, SYDVKM. The DNA for the CDR3 is TGTGCCAGCCGCACCGACAGGGGGCACTGGGGCTACACCTTC. This encodes CASRTDRGHWGYTF.

This clonotype appeared a few times. CDR3: CASSISGGQTDTQYF. The CDR3 bases are TGTGCCAGCAGCATTAGCGGGGGGCAGACAGATACGCAGTATTTT. This chain links TRBV11-1 with TRBJ2-3; 10 positions agree with TRBD2. Germline CDR1 SGHAT, CDR2 FQDESV (reference sequence). This CDR3 is 15 amino acids long. Trimming cost V 5 bases and J 3 bases; bases outside gene matches: 5.

The chain is built from TRBV6-2 or TRBV6-3 and TRBJ2-1; D uncertain. The CDR3 contains 11 residues. Trimming shortened V by 5 bases and J by 8 bases, and 7 bases separated the two germline ends. Germline values: CDR1 MNHEY, CDR2 SVGEGT. For the CDR3, the DNA is TGTGCCAGCAGTCTTTCCCATGAGCAGTTCTTC. Translating gives CASSLSHEQFF.

V is TRBV27 and J is TRBJ2-7, with D maybe TRBD1 (6 bases). V lost 6 bases and J lost 3, with 12 bases in between. This CDR3 has 13 residues. CDR1 is MNHEY and CDR2 is SMNVEV in the germline V gene (reference sequence). CDR3: CASRGDIFYEQYF. CDR3 sequence (DNA): TGTGCCAGCAGAGGGGACATCTTCTACGAGCAGTACTTC.

The rearrangement uses TRBV4-2 and TRBJ1-1; the match to TRBD1 covers 7 bases. This CDR3 comprises 17 residues. The trim removed 0 bases at V and 2 bases at J, leaving 9 bases unmatched. CDR1 and CDR2 from the germline V gene are LGHNA and YNFKEQ. CDR3 DNA: TGTGCCAGCAGCCAAGATAGACAGGGAGGTTTTAACACTGAAGCTTTCTTT. It is translated as CASSQDRQGGFNTEAFF.

This clonotype was detected ten times or more. The rearrangement uses TRBV5-1 and TRBJ2-1, with 8 positions matching TRBD2. The germline V gene has CDR1 SGHRS and CDR2 YFSETQ. The CDR3 consists of 16 residues. J lost 9 bases, V lost 0 bases, and 11 bases had no gene match. The CDR3 spells CASSLEGGAGAREQFF. The CDR3 DNA sequence: TGCGCCAGCAGCTTGGAGGGCGGAGCGGGGGCGCGTGAGCAGTTCTTC. Drawing the rest from reference TRBV5-1 and TRBJ2-1, the complete variable domain is KAGVTQTPRYLIKTRGQQVTLSCSPISGHRSVSWYQQTPGQGLQFLFEYFSETQRNKGNFPGRFSGRQFSNSRSEMNVSTLELGDSALYLCASSLEGGAGAREQFFGPGTRLTVL.

J is TRBJ2-2 and V is TRBV20-1, with D tentatively TRBD1 or TRBD2 (5 bases each). Trimming removed 0 bases from V and 6 bases from J, with 23 bases in between. This CDR3 comprises 18 residues. From germline, CDR1 is DFQATT and CDR2 SNEGSKA (reference sequence). Written as DNA, the CDR3 is TGCAGTGCTAGAGAGATTGGTCGGGACGTCTGGGATCCCGGGGAGCTGTTTTTT. It is translated as CSAREIGRDVWDPGELFF.

This clonotype has a handful of counts. The gene calls are TRBV10-3 and TRBJ2-7; tentatively, D is TRBD1 (5 bases). Germline V lookup: CDR1 ENHRY, CDR2 SYGVKD. The CDR3 consists of 13 residues. V lost 6 bases to trimming and J lost 2 bases, with 11 bases between them. The CDR3 region has the DNA TGTGCCATCAGGTTACAGGAAGCCTACGAGCAGTACTTC. Translating gives CAIRLQEAYEQYF.

This clonotype appeared many times. J is TRBJ1-6 and V is TRBV6-5; unclear D gene. The CDR3 contains 17 residues. The V gene lost 0 bases and the J gene lost 6 bases, with 15 bases spanning the gap. CDR1 is MNHEY, CDR2 SVGAGI, per germline. This chain's CDR3 is CASSYSDGPISNSPLHF. The CDR3 DNA sequence: TGTGCCAGCAGTTACTCTGATGGTCCTATAAGTAATTCACCCCTCCACTTT.

This clonotype was recorded a few times. The chain joins TRBV5-1 to TRBJ2-1; TRBD2 agrees at 8 bases. V shed 1 base, J shed 3 bases, and the junction held 6 bases outside the gene matches. The CDR3 has 16 amino acids. The V gene's germline CDR1 is SGHRS and CDR2 YFSETQ. The CDR3 sequence is CASSLSEAGGYNEQFF. Here the CDR3 DNA reads TGCGCCAGCAGCTTGTCAGAGGCGGGGGGCTACAATGAGCAGTTCTTC.

Ten or more counts support this clonotype. The chain employs TRBV4-3 and TRBJ1-2; maybe TRBD1 (6 bases). Germline CDR1 is LGHNA and CDR2 is YSLEER. Trimming cost V 1 base and J 3 bases, with 12 bases left between them. The CDR3 sequence is 15 residues long. CDR3 sequence (DNA): TGCGCCAGCAGCCAAGGCCCAGGGGATTACTATGGCTACACCTTC. Translation: CASSQGPGDYYGYTF.

The chain carries TRBV27 and TRBJ2-3; D gene unclear. CDR3 length: 13 residues. Trimming shortened V by 2 bases and J by 3 bases, and 6 bases separated the two germline ends. CDR1 is MNHEY, CDR2 SMNVEV, per germline (reference sequence). CDR3 sequence (DNA): TGTGCCAGCAGTTTACGGTTTACAGATACGCAGTATTTT. Protein sequence: CASSLRFTDTQYF.

This clonotype was recorded a few times. The rearrangement uses TRBV20-1 and TRBJ2-5; D not resolved. The germline V gene has CDR1 DFQATT and CDR2 SNEGSKA (reference sequence). V was shortened by 0 bases and J by 5 bases, with 13 bases between the two germline ends. The CDR3 loop spans 14 amino acids. This chain's CDR3 is CSARDLPARETQYF. CDR3 in DNA: TGCAGTGCTAGAGATCTGCCAGCCCGGGAGACCCAGTACTTC.

This clonotype was observed a handful of times. As DNA, the CDR3 is TGTGCCAGCTCCCTGGAGGGGCTAGGTTCACCCCTCCACTTT. It codes for CASSLEGLGSPLHF. The J gene is TRBJ1-6, the V gene TRBV27; possible D gene TRBD1, 5 bases. Trimming took off 8 bases at V and 9 bases at J, with 17 bases between the two ends. The germline V gene has CDR1 MNHEY and CDR2 SMNVEV (reference sequence). This CDR3 has 14 amino acids.